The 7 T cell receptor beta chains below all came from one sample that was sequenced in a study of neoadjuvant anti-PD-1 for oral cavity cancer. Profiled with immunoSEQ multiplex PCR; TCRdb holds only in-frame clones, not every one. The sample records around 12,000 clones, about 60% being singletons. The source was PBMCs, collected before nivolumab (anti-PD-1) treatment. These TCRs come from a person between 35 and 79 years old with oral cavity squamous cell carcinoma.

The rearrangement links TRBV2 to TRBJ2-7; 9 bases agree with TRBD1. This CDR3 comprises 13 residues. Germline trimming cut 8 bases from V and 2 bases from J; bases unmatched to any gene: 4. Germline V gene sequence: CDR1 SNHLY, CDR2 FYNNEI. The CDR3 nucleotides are TGTGCCAGCCGGACAGGGGAGGCCTACGAGCAGTACTTC. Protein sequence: CASRTGEAYEQYF.

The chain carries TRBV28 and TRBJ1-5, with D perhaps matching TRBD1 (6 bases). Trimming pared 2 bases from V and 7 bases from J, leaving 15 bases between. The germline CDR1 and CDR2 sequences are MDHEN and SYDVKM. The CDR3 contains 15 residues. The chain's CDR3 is CASSLTSDRRQPQHF. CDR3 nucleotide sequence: TGTGCCAGCAGTTTAACTTCGGACAGACGACAGCCCCAGCATTTT.

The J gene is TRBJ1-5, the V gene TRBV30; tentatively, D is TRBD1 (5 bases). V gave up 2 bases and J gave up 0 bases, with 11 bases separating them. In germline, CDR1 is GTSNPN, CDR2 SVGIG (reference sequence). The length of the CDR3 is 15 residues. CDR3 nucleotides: TGTGCCTGGAGTATCGCAGGGAGTAGCAATCAGCCCCAGCATTTT. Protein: CAWSIAGSSNQPQHF.

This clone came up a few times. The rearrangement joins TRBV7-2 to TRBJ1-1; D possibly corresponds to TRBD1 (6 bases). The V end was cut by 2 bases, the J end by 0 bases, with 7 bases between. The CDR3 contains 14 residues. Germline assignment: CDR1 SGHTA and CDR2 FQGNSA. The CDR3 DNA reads TGTGCCAGCAGCTTACAGGGGTTGAACACTGAAGCTTTCTTT. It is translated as CASSLQGLNTEAFF. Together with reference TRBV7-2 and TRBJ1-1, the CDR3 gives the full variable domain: GAGVSQSPSNKVTEKGKDVELRCDPISGHTALYWYRQSLGQGLEFLIYFQGNSAPDKSGLPSDRFSAERTGGSVSTLTIQRTQQEDSAVYLCASSLQGLNTEAFFGQGTRLTVV.

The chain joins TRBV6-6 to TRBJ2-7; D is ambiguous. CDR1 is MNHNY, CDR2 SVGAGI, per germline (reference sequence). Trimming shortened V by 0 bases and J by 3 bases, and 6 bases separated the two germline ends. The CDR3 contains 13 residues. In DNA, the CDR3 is TGTGCCAGCAGTTACTCAGGAGTCTACGAGCAGTACTTC. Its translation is CASSYSGVYEQYF.

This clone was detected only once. The CDR3: CASSVDRGNTIYF. In DNA, the CDR3 is TGCGCCAGCAGCGTGGACAGGGGAAACACCATATATTTT. The rearrangement links TRBV5-1 to TRBJ1-3, with TRBD1 matching 7 bases. From germline, CDR1 is SGHRS and CDR2 YFSETQ. After removal of 4 bases from V and 4 bases from J, the junction contained 2 bases not matched to a gene. The CDR3 extends over 13 amino acids.

CDR3: CARGGLSQETQYF. The CDR3 bases are TGTGCCAGAGGGGGCCTCAGTCAAGAGACCCAGTACTTC. V and J are TRBV2 and TRBJ2-5; 7 bases are a match to TRBD1. The CDR3 is 13 residues long. Germline CDR1 reads SNHLY; CDR2 reads FYNNEI. V shed 9 bases and J 2 bases; nucleotides not matched to a gene: 6. Based on the CDR3 plus reference TRBV2 and TRBJ2-5, the full variable domain is EPEVTQTPSHQVTQMGQEVILRCVPISNHLYFYWYRQILGQKVEFLVSFYNNEISEKSEIFDDQFSVERPDGSNFTLKIRSTKLEDSAMYFCARGGLSQETQYFGPGTRLLVL.